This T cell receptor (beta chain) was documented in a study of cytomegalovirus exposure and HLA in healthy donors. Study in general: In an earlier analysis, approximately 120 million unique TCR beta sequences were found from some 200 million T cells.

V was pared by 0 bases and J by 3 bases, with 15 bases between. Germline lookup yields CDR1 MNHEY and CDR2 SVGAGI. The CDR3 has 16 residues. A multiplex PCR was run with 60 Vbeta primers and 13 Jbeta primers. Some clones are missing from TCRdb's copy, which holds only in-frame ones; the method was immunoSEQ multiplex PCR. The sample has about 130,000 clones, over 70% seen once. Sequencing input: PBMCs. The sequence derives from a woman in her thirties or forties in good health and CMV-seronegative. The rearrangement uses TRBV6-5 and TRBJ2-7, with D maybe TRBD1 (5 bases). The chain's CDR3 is CASSYSSQGFSYEQYF. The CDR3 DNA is TGTGCCAGCAGTTACTCGAGCCAGGGTTTCAGCTACGAGCAGTACTTC.